This T cell receptor (beta chain) emerged from a study of T cells in Graves' hyperthyroidism and ophthalmopathy. Germline values: CDR1 SGHVS, CDR2 FNYEAQ. Unmatched junction bases numbered 8, after V lost 2 bases and J lost 3 bases. CDR3 length: 16 amino acids. Amplification of TCR beta CDR3 regions was performed using RNA transcripts as template. With the HTBI primer set, the TCR CDR3 went through a first round of RT-PCR. TCRdb recomputed calls from the multiplex PCR reads with MiXCR, one row per CDR3 protein. The data hold nearly 600,000 distinct CDR3 sequences, with around 14% observed a single time. This clonotype was counted ten times or more. Using around 10 ml of fresh peripheral blood, PBMCs were prepared.

The receptor was isolated from a woman aged 18 to 35 with Graves' ophthalmopathy. V and J are TRBV7-6 and TRBJ2-7; 9 bases map to TRBD1. The material sequenced was blood. Written as DNA, the CDR3 is TGTGCCAGCAGCTTAAAAAGACAGGGGGGACTCTACGAGCAGTACTTC. This sequence encodes CASSLKRQGGLYEQYF.